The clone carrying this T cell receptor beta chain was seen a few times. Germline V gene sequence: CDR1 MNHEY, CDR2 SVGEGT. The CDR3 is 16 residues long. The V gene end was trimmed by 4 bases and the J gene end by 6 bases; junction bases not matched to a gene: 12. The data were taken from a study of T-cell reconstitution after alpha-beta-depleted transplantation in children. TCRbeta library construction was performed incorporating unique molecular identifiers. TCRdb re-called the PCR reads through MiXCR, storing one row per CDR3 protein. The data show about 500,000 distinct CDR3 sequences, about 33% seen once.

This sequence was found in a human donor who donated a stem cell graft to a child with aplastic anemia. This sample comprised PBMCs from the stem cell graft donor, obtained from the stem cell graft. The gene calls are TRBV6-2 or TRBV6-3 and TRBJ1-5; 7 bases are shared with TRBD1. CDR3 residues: CASSSGRTGTAQPQHF. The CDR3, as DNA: TGTGCCAGCAGTTCCGGAAGGACAGGCACGGCTCAGCCCCAGCATTTT.